This is a list of T cell receptor beta chains from one sample in a study of blood T cell repertoires in COVID-19. The repertoire was sequenced with immunoSEQ multiplex PCR; TCRdb's copy has only in-frame clones and lacks some. This repertoire shows around 300,000 clones, 90% found once; its top ten account for 6.3%. Sequencing used peripheral blood. The receptors were sampled from a woman aged 50 to 60 with COVID-19, enrolled during active disease. The CDR3 runs from the conserved cysteine through the conserved F or W. D genes are given only for firm matches. Size tells how often a clone was seen (once, few, many) or the class of an expanded clone, and some rows leave it out.

>.|.|TRBJ2-3|TRBV19
TGTGCCAGTAGTACGTTTTCTAGCCCTCGCGCAGATACGCAGTATTTT
CASSTFSSPRADTQYF
>.|.|TRBJ1-3|TRBV7-9
TGTGCCAGCAGCTTAGGGGCAGGCAACTCTGGAAACACCATATATTTT
CASSLGAGNSGNTIYF
>TRBD1|.|TRBJ2-2|TRBV5-1
TGCGCCAGCAGTGAGGGGGCAAACACCGGGGAGCTGTTTTTT
CASSEGANTGELFF
>TRBD1|.|TRBJ1-5|TRBV30
TGTGCCTGGAGTGGATCAGGGGGCGGTCAGCCCCAGCATTTT
CAWSGSGGGQPQHF
>TRBD2|.|TRBJ2-1|TRBV5-1
TGCGCCAGCAGCTTCGGGACTAGCGGAGCGAGCTCCTACAATGAGCAGTTCTTC
CASSFGTSGASSYNEQFF
>TRBD1|.|TRBJ1-1|TRBV5-1
TGCGCCAGCAAACAAGCCAACAGGGGAGTGTCTGAAGCTTTCTTT
CASKQANRGVSEAFF
>TRBD2|.|TRBJ2-5|TRBV7-2
TGTGCCAGCAGCTCTATACTAGCGGGAGGGCGGGAGACCCAGTACTTC
CASSSILAGGRETQYF
>TRBD2|.|TRBJ2-1|TRBV6-2/TRBV6-3
TGTGCCAGCAGTTATTCCGGGACTACCCGTTTCGGAGAGCAGTTCTTC
CASSYSGTTRFGEQFF
>.|.|TRBJ2-2|TRBV5-1
TGCGCCAGTCGACAAAACACCGCGAACACCGGGGAGCTGTTTTTT
CASRQNTANTGELFF
>.|.|TRBJ2-2|TRBV7-7
TGTGCTAGCAGCCCAGATTCTCGGGTGGCCGGGGAGCTGTTTTTT
CASSPDSRVAGELFF
>TRBD2|.|TRBJ2-3|TRBV24-1
TGTGCCACCAGTGATCCCACTAGCGTCACAGATACGCAGTATTTT
CATSDPTSVTDTQYF
>.|.|TRBJ1-4|TRBV5-1
TGCGCCAGCAGCTTGGGGGCAGGGGAGAATGAAAAACTGTTTTTT
CASSLGAGENEKLFF
>.|.|TRBJ1-1|TRBV21-1
TGTGCCAGCAGCCCTGACCGGTGGGAAGGGGTGAGGAACACTGAAGCTTTCTTT
CASSPDRWEGVRNTEAFF
>TRBD1|.|TRBJ2-3|TRBV7-9
TGTGCCAGCAGCCTTTATACGACAGGGGTGGCCACAGATACGCAGTATTTT
CASSLYTTGVATDTQYF
>TRBD2|.|TRBJ2-1|TRBV11-2
TGTGCCAGCAGCTTAGGGGGAAGTAGCCTTAGCGGGTCCTACAATGAGCAGTTCTTC
CASSLGGSSLSGSYNEQFF
>TRBD1|.|TRBJ1-4|TRBV3-1/TRBV3-2
TGTGCCAGCAGCGGGACAGGGGTTGCAACTAATGAAAAACTGTTTTTT
CASSGTGVATNEKLFF
>TRBD1|.|TRBJ2-3|TRBV4-2
TGTGCCAGCAGCAAGAGACAGGGGACAACTAGCACAGATACGCAGTATTTT
CASSKRQGTTSTDTQYF
>.|.|TRBJ1-1|TRBV19
TGTGCCAGTACGCGTCGCGACACCTTGAGCACTGAAGCTTTCTTT
CASTRRDTLSTEAFF
>.|once|TRBJ2-3|TRBV5-6
TGTGCCAGCAGCAGGAAAGGGGGCACAGATACGCAGTATTTT
CASSRKGGTDTQYF
>TRBD2|.|TRBJ2-3|TRBV13
TGTGCCAGCAGCCCACGGGGGACTAGCGGACACACAGATACGCAGTATTTT
CASSPRGTSGHTDTQYF
>.|.|TRBJ1-1|TRBV7-9
TGTGCCAGCAGCTTAGCGCTCGCAGATAACACTGAAGCTTTCTTT
CASSLALADNTEAFF
>.|.|TRBJ1-1|TRBV11-3
TGTGCCAGCAGCGGTAGGGGGGGATCCGGGATAAACACTGAAGCTTTCTTT
CASSGRGGSGINTEAFF
>.|.|TRBJ2-7|TRBV18
TGTGCCAGCTCACCACCTGCTAGCGAGAGCTACGAGCAGTACTTC
CASSPPASESYEQYF
>TRBD1|.|TRBJ1-1|TRBV5-6
TGTGCCAGCAGCTTGGCCGGCTGGCAGGGGGCTCCCACTGAAGCTTTCTTT
CASSLAGWQGAPTEAFF
>TRBD2|.|TRBJ2-1|TRBV7-2
TGTGCCAGCAGCCTCCCCCCGCTAGCGGCCATATACAATGAGCAGTTCTTC
CASSLPPLAAIYNEQFF
>.|once|TRBJ1-5|TRBV4-1
TGCGCCAGCAGCCAAGATGGCGGGTATAGCAATCAGCCCCAGCATTTT
CASSQDGGYSNQPQHF
>.|.|TRBJ2-1|TRBV3-1/TRBV3-2
TGTGCCAGCAGCCAAACTAAGGAGCAGTTCTTC
CASSQTKEQFF
>TRBD2|.|TRBJ2-1|TRBV19
TGTGCCAGTAGTGAGCGAGCGGGAGGGGTGTTCTTC
CASSERAGGVFF
>.|.|TRBJ2-5|TRBV5-1
TGCGCCAGCAGCTCGGGACACTCCCAAGAGACCCAGTACTTC
CASSSGHSQETQYF
>TRBD1|.|TRBJ1-1|TRBV27
TGTGCCAGCAGACCCCGGACAGGACCCAACACTGAAGCTTTCTTT
CASRPRTGPNTEAFF
>.|.|TRBJ2-2|TRBV4-2
TGTGCCAGCAGCCAAGAGCCTAGCGCAGACACCGGGGAGCTGTTTTTT
CASSQEPSADTGELFF
>.|.|TRBJ1-2|TRBV30
TGTGCCTGGAGCACTCAGGGGCCCAACTATGGCTACACCTTC
CAWSTQGPNYGYTF
>.|.|TRBJ2-1|TRBV3-1/TRBV3-2
TGTGCCAGCAGCCCTGACACCTACAATGAGCAGTTCTTC
CASSPDTYNEQFF
>.|once|TRBJ1-4|TRBV18
TGTGCCAGCTCAAGACTTGGTCAGGGGCAGGAAAAACTGTTTTTT
CASSRLGQGQEKLFF
>.|.|TRBJ1-4|TRBV18
TGTGCCAGCTCTCCAGCACAGGGAACAACTAATGAAAAACTGTTTTTT
CASSPAQGTTNEKLFF
>TRBD1|.|TRBJ2-7|TRBV7-9
TGTGCCAGCAGCACGGGACAGGGAACATGGCAGTACTTC
CASSTGQGTWQYF
>TRBD2|.|TRBJ2-1|TRBV10-1
TGCGCCAGCAGCGATCCCCCTAGCGGGCTTTACAATGAGCAGTTCTTC
CASSDPPSGLYNEQFF
>.|.|TRBJ1-2|TRBV6-2/TRBV6-3
TGTGCCAGCAGTTACCAACTGACAGGCCTTTCTAACTATGGCTACACCTTC
CASSYQLTGLSNYGYTF
>.|.|TRBJ2-1|TRBV6-2/TRBV6-3
TGTGCCAGCAGTTACTCGCGTATGGGGACACTCGGAATACATGAGCAGTTCTTC
CASSYSRMGTLGIHEQFF
>TRBD1|.|TRBJ2-3|TRBV5-1
TGCGCCAGCAGCTTGGGTACAGGGGGCGACCTCGATACGCAGTATTTT
CASSLGTGGDLDTQYF
>TRBD1|.|TRBJ2-7|TRBV3-1/TRBV3-2
TGTGCCAGCAGCCAACGGACAGGGGGATACGAGCAGTACTTC
CASSQRTGGYEQYF
>TRBD1|.|TRBJ2-7|TRBV9
TGTGCCAGCAGCCAGGACAGGGGGTTATCCTACGAGCAGTACTTC
CASSQDRGLSYEQYF